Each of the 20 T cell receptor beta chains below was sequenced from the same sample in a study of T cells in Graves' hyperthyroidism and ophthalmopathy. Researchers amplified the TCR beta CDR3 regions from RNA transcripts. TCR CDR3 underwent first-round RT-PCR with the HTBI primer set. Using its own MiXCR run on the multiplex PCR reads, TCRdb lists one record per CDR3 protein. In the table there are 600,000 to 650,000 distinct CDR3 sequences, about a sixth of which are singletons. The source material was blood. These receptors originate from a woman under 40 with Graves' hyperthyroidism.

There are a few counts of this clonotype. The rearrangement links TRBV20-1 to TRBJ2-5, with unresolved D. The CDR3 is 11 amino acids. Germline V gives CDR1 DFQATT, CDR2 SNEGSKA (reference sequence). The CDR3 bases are TGCAGCGCGACGGGTCAAGAGACCCAGTACTTC. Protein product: CSATGQETQYF.

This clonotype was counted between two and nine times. The chain's CDR3 is CASSPLGQGMAGELFF. Written as DNA, the CDR3 is TGTGCCAGCTCACCCCTTGGACAGGGAATGGCCGGGGAGCTGTTTTTT. This rearrangement joins TRBV18 to TRBJ2-2; 8 positions match TRBD1. The CDR3 sequence is 16 residues long. Losses at the gene ends were 3 bases for V and 6 bases for J; bases not matched to a gene: 9. Germline V gives CDR1 KGHSH, CDR2 LQKENI. Full variable domain (missing parts from reference TRBV18 and TRBJ2-2): NAGVMQNPRHLVRRRGQEARLRCSPMKGHSHVYWYRQLPEEGLKFMVYLQKENIIDESGMPKERFSAEFPKEGPSILRIQQVVRGDSAAYFCASSPLGQGMAGELFFGEGSRLTVL.

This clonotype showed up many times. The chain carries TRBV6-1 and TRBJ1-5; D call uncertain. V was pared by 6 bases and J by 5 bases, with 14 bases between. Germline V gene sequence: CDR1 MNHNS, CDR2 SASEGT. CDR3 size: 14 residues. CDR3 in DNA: TGTGCCAGCAGGGAGCGGCGCCGGCATCAGCCCCAGCATTTT. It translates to CASRERRRHQPQHF.

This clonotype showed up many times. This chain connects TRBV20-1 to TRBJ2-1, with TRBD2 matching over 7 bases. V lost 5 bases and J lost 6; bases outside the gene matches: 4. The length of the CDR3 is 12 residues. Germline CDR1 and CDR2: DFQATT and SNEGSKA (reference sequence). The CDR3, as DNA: TGCAGTGCTCTGCGGGAGTCCAATGAGCAGTTCTTC. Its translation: CSALRESNEQFF.

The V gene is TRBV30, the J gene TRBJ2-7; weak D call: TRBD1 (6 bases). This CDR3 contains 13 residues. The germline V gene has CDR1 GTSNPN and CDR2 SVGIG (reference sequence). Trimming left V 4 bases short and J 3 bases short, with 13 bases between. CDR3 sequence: CAWTRQDLYEQYF. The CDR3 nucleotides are TGTGCCTGGACTAGACAGGACCTCTACGAGCAGTACTTC.

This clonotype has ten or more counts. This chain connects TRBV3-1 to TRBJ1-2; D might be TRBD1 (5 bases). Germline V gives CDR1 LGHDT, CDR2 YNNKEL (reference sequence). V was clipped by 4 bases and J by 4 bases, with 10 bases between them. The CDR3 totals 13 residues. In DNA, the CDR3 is TGTGCCAGCAGCCTCGGGACTCCCTATGGCTACACCTTC. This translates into CASSLGTPYGYTF. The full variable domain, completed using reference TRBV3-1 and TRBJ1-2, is DTAVSQTPKYLVTQMGNDKSIKCEQNLGHDTMYWYKQDSKKFLKIMFSYNNKELIINETVPNRFSPKSPDKAHLNLHINSLELGDSAVYFCASSLGTPYGYTFGSGTRLTVV.

This chain's CDR3 is CATSAETFGNEQFF. CDR3 DNA: TGTGCCACCAGTGCGGAAACGTTCGGGAATGAGCAGTTCTTC. The J gene is TRBJ2-1, the V gene TRBV24-1, with D hard to call. The V gene's germline CDR1 is KGHDR and CDR2 SFDVKD. The length of the CDR3 is 14 residues. Trimming pared 5 bases from V and 7 bases from J, leaving 14 bases between.

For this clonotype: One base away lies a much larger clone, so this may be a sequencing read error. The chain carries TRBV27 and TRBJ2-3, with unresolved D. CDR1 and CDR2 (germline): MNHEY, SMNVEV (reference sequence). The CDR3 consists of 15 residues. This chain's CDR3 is CASGFGVLNADTQYF. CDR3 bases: TGTGCCAGCGGTTTTGGAGTACTAAACGCAGATACGCAGTATTTT.

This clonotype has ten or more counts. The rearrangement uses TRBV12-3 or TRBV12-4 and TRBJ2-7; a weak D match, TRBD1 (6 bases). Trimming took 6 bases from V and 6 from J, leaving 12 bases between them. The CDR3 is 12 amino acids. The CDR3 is CASSRNRVEQYF. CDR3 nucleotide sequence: TGTGCCAGCAGCAGAAACAGGGTCGAGCAGTACTTC.

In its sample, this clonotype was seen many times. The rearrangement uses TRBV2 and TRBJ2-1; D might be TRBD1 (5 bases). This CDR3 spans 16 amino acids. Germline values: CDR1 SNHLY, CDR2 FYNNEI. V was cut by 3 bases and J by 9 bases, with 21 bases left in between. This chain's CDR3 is CASSDLVGREVSEQFF. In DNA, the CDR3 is TGTGCCAGCAGTGATTTAGTTGGCAGGGAAGTAAGTGAGCAGTTCTTC.

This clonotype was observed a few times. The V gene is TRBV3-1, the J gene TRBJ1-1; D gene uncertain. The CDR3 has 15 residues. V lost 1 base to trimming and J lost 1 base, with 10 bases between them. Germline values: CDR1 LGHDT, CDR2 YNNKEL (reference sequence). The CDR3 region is CASSQGWVGNTEAFF. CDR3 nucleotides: TGTGCCAGCAGCCAAGGTTGGGTGGGGAACACTGAAGCTTTCTTT.

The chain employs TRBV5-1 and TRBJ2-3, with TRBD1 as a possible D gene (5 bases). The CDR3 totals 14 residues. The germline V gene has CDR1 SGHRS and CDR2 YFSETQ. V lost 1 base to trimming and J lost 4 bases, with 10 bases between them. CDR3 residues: CASSLWEQADTQYF. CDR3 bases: TGCGCCAGCAGCTTGTGGGAACAGGCAGATACGCAGTATTTT.

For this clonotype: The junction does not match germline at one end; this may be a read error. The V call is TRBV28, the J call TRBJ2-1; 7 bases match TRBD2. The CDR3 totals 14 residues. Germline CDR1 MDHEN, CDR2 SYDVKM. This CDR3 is CACSLSGTYNEQFF. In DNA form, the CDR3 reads TGTGCCTGCAGCTTAAGCGGGACCTACAATGAGCAGTTCTTC.

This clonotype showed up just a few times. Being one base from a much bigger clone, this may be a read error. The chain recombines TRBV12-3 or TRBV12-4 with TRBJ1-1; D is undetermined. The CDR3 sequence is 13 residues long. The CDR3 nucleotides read TGTGCCAGCACTCAAACGATGAACACTGAAGCTCTCTTT. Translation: CASTQTMNTEALF.

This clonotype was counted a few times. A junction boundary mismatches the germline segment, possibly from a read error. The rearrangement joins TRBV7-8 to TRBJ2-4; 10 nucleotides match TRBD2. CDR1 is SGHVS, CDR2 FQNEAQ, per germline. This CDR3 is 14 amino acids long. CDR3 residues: CASSVAGGKNIQYF. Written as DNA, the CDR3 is TGTGCCAGCAGCGTAGCGGGAGGCAAAAACATTCAGTACTTC.

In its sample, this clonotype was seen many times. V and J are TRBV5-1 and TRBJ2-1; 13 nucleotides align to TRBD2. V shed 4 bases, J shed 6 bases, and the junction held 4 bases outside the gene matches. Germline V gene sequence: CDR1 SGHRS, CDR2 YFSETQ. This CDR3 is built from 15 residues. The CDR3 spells CASSRTSGGSNEQFF. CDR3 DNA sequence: TGCGCCAGCAGCCGGACTAGCGGGGGCTCCAATGAGCAGTTCTTC. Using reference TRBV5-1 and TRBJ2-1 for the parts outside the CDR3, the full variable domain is KAGVTQTPRYLIKTRGQQVTLSCSPISGHRSVSWYQQTPGQGLQFLFEYFSETQRNKGNFPGRFSGRQFSNSRSEMNVSTLELGDSALYLCASSRTSGGSNEQFFGPGTRLTVL.

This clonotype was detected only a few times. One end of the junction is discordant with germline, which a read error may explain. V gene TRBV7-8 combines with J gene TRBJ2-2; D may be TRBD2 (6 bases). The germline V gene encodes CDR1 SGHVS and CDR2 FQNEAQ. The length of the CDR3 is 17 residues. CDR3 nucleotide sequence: TGTGCCAGCAGCTTAAGTCGATTCGGCGGGAACACCGGGGAGCTGGTTTTT. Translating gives CASSLSRFGGNTGELVF.

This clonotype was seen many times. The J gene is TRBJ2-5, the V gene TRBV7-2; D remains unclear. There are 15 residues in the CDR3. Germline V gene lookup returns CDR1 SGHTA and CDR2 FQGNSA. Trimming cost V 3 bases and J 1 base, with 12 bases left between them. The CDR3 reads CASSFQATPQETQYF. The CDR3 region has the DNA TGTGCCAGCAGCTTTCAGGCAACCCCCCAAGAGACCCAGTACTTC.

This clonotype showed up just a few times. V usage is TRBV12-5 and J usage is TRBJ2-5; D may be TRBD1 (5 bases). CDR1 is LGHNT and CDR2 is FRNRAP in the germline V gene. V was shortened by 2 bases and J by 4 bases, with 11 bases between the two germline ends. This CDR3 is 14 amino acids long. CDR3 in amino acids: CASGLSAGPETQYF. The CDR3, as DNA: TGTGCTAGTGGTTTGTCGGCAGGGCCAGAGACCCAGTACTTC.

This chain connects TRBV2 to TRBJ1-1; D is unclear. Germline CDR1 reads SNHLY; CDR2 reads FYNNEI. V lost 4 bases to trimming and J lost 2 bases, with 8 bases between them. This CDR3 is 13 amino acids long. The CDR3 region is CASSGGSNTEAFF. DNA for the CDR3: TGTGCCAGCAGTGGAGGATCCAACACTGAAGCTTTCTTT.